The present TCR beta chain was sequenced within a study of T-cell memory formation after mild COVID-19. TCRdb passed the 5' RACE reads through MiXCR, listing each CDR3 protein once. This sample has about 340,000 distinct CDR3 sequences, with over 10% found just once. CDR1 LGHNA and CDR2 YSLEER come from the germline V gene. This CDR3 spans 19 amino acids. V dropped 1 base and J dropped 8; count of bases not matched to a gene: 12. General study points: Largely, contracting CD4+ clones fell within CM and EM, and contracting CD8+ clones within EMRA.

This clonotype was recorded a few times. The antigen is unknown. The J gene is TRBJ2-2, the V gene TRBV4-3; 14 bases line up with TRBD2. This clonotype was obtained from a man younger than 30 who had mild COVID-19 (a few samples of this study predate the infection). Cell type and time point are not known. Sequencing used PBMCs or a T cell subset sorted from them (not recorded which). As DNA, the CDR3 is TGCGCCAGCAGCCAAGGACGTATCATGGGACTAGCGGGGGCTGGGGAGCTGTTTTTT. Translated: CASSQGRIMGLAGAGELFF.